This passage covers 17 T cell receptor beta chains from one sample sequenced in a study of glioma-infiltrating T cells. Using RNA template, CDR3s of TCR alpha and beta were amplified with iRepertoire arm-PCR. TCRdb re-called the multiplex PCR reads with MiXCR, one entry per CDR3 protein. The sample includes a few hundred thousand distinct CDR3 sequences, around 45% of them seen just once. The source material was glioma tissue, nonneoplastic brain tissue, or PBMCs (not recorded which). All receptors come from a human donor with low-grade glioma or glioblastoma, undergoing nonglioma brain surgery, or in good health (not recorded which).

This clonotype was found a few times. This sequence joins TRBV20-1 and TRBJ2-7, with a possible D match to TRBD2 (5 bases). Between the trimmed V and J ends, which lost 1 base and 5 bases, there was a span of 12 bases. The CDR3 contains 13 residues. Germline V gene sequence: CDR1 DFQATT, CDR2 SNEGSKA (reference sequence). The CDR3 DNA reads as TGCAGTGCTAGAGGCCAACTAGGAAACGAGCAGTACTTC. This sequence encodes CSARGQLGNEQYF.

This sequence joins TRBV5-5 and TRBJ2-2, with D unresolved. Germline CDR1 is SGHKS and CDR2 is YYEKEE (reference sequence). Trimming took off 0 bases at V and 8 bases at J, with 11 bases between the two ends. This CDR3 has 14 residues. CDR3 in amino acids: CASSLEVPAGELFF. The CDR3 DNA is TGTGCCAGCAGCTTGGAGGTACCCGCGGGGGAGCTGTTTTTT.

This clonotype was seen repeatedly, ten times or more. This chain joins TRBV2 and TRBJ2-3, with TRBD1 matching over 8 bases. The CDR3 contains 12 residues. The V gene end was trimmed by 9 bases and the J gene end by 6 bases; junction bases not matched to a gene: 5. The germline V gene has CDR1 SNHLY and CDR2 FYNNEI. CDR3 sequence: CASPTGGDTQYF. DNA for the CDR3: TGTGCCAGTCCTACAGGGGGTGATACGCAGTATTTT. The complete variable domain, with remaining parts taken from reference TRBV2 and TRBJ2-3, reads EPEVTQTPSHQVTQMGQEVILRCVPISNHLYFYWYRQILGQKVEFLVSFYNNEISEKSEIFDDQFSVERPDGSNFTLKIRSTKLEDSAMYFCASPTGGDTQYFGPGTRLTVL.

As concerns this clonotype: The junction differs from germline at one of its ends, possibly a read error. The chain links TRBV4-2 to TRBJ2-3, with a weak D call TRBD2 (6 bases). From germline, CDR1 is LGHNA and CDR2 YNFKEQ. This CDR3 spans 15 amino acids. The CDR3 spells CASSQEPTSTGTQYF. The CDR3 DNA is TGTGCCAGCAGCCAAGAACCTACTAGCACAGGTACGCAGTATTTT.

The CDR3 DNA sequence: TGCGCCAGCAGTGAGGCCGGACAGATCCCACCGGGTAACACTGAAGCTTTCTTT. Encoded protein: CASSEAGQIPPGNTEAFF. V is TRBV10-2 and J is TRBJ1-1; perhaps TRBD1 as D (6 bases). Germline V lookup: CDR1 WSHSY, CDR2 SAAADI. Trimming shortened V by 2 bases and J by 2 bases, and 21 bases separated the two germline ends. The CDR3 runs 18 residues.

V and J are TRBV4-2 and TRBJ2-3; a weak D match, TRBD2 (5 bases). Germline lookup yields CDR1 LGHNA and CDR2 YNFKEQ. This CDR3 region has 14 residues. V shed 4 bases and J shed 7 bases, with 15 bases lying between them. The CDR3 DNA reads as TGTGCCAGCAGCCTGGAGGTTAATTCGAATACGCAGTATTTT. Protein product: CASSLEVNSNTQYF.

This clonotype turned up a few times. The chain has TRBV2 and TRBJ2-7, with D perhaps given as TRBD1 or TRBD2 (5 bases each). This CDR3 spans 15 amino acids. CDR1 SNHLY and CDR2 FYNNEI come from the germline V gene. V was trimmed by 3 bases and J by 2 bases, leaving 14 bases between them. CDR3 residues: CASSDPLRDPYEQYF. CDR3 bases: TGTGCCAGCAGTGATCCTCTCCGGGACCCCTACGAGCAGTACTTC. Based on the CDR3 plus reference TRBV2 and TRBJ2-7, the full variable domain is EPEVTQTPSHQVTQMGQEVILRCVPISNHLYFYWYRQILGQKVEFLVSFYNNEISEKSEIFDDQFSVERPDGSNFTLKIRSTKLEDSAMYFCASSDPLRDPYEQYFGPGTRLTVT.

This clonotype came up many times. V usage is TRBV6-1 and J usage is TRBJ2-3; D possibly corresponds to TRBD1 (5 bases). The V and J ends lost 4 bases and 4 bases respectively, with 9 bases between them. Germline V gene sequence: CDR1 MNHNS, CDR2 SASEGT. The CDR3 covers 13 residues. For the CDR3, the DNA is TGTGCCAGCAGTGTGGACACAGCAGATACGCAGTATTTT. The encoded protein is CASSVDTADTQYF.

The CDR3 DNA sequence: TGCGCCAGCAGCCCGGCGGCTGCGGTGGGAAACACCATATATTTT. Amino acid sequence: CASSPAAAVGNTIYF. This chain connects TRBV4-1 to TRBJ1-3, with no clear D. Per the germline V gene, CDR1 is MGHRA and CDR2 is YSYEKL. The CDR3 runs 15 residues. V was trimmed by 4 bases and J by 4 bases, leaving 14 bases between them.

With respect to this clonotype: This may stem from a read error, because a much larger clone lies one nucleotide away. This rearrangement joins TRBV28 to TRBJ1-5; weak D call: TRBD1 (5 bases). Trimming left V 2 bases short and J 5 bases short, with 13 bases between. The germline V gene encodes CDR1 MDHEN and CDR2 SYDVKM. The CDR3 consists of 15 residues. DNA for the CDR3: TGTGCCAGCAGTTTACTTTCGGGGGTCGATCAGCCCCAGCATTTT. Encoded protein: CASSLLSGVDQPQHF.

Worth noting for this clonotype: A read error may be the cause here, since a much bigger clone is one base away. V gene TRBV28 combines with J gene TRBJ2-7, with TRBD1 matching 8 bases. The CDR3 has 16 amino acids. The germline V gene encodes CDR1 MDHEN and CDR2 SYDVKM. The CDR3: CASIAGGAGQPYERYF. CDR3 nucleotides: TGTGCCAGCATAGCAGGGGGCGCCGGGCAACCCTACGAGCGGTACTTC.

Comment on this clonotype: This may stem from a read error, because a much larger clone lies one nucleotide away. This chain connects TRBV28 to TRBJ1-1; tentatively, D is TRBD1 (6 bases). The V and J ends lost 1 base and 6 bases respectively, with 12 bases between them. The CDR3 totals 14 residues. The germline V gene encodes CDR1 MDHEN and CDR2 SYDVKM. The CDR3: CASSLLRQASEAFF. Here the CDR3 DNA reads TGTGCCAGCAGTTTATTAAGACAGGCCTCTGAAGCTTTCTTT. Based on the CDR3 plus reference TRBV28 and TRBJ1-1, the full variable domain is DVKVTQSSRYLVKRTGEKVFLECVQDMDHENMFWYRQDPGLGLRLIYFSYDVKMKEKGDIPEGYSVSREKKERFSLILESASTNQTSMYLCASSLLRQASEAFFGQGTRLTVV.

With regard to this clonotype: It may be a read error: a sequence one base away is much more abundant. The rearrangement joins TRBV6-5 to TRBJ2-7, with D perhaps matching TRBD2 (5 bases). V lost 6 bases, J lost 6 bases, and 15 bases lay in between. Germline V gives CDR1 MNHEY, CDR2 SVGAGI. This CDR3 comprises 13 residues. Written as DNA, the CDR3 is TGTGCCAGCAGCCAAGGAGGATGCTTCGAGCAGTACTTC. It yields the protein CASSQGGCFEQYF.

This clonotype was detected only a few times. The J gene is TRBJ2-3, the V gene TRBV4-1; 7 bases align to TRBD2. Germline CDR1 and CDR2: MGHRA and YSYEKL. The ends lost 1 base at V and 11 bases at J; junction bases unmatched: 6. The CDR3 extends over 13 amino acids. The chain's CDR3 is CASSQVGPGGQYF. CDR3 sequence (DNA): TGCGCCAGCAGCCAAGTTGGCCCGGGAGGGCAGTATTTT.

Within the sample, this clonotype is medium-sized (0.01 to 0.1%). The V and J genes are TRBV28 and TRBJ2-3, with D possibly matching TRBD1 (5 bases). Trimming removed 5 bases from V and 4 bases from J, with 13 bases in between. This CDR3 has 14 residues. Germline CDR1 is MDHEN and CDR2 is SYDVKM. Here the CDR3 DNA reads TGTGCCAGCAGTCGATCAGGGCGCGCAGATACGCAGTATTTT. Its protein is CASSRSGRADTQYF.

This clonotype was observed many times. The chain couples TRBV20-1 to TRBJ2-3; D is perhaps TRBD2 (5 bases). This CDR3 contains 14 residues. Germline-derived CDR1 and CDR2 are DFQATT and SNEGSKA (reference sequence). V lost 5 bases, J lost 2 bases, and 14 bases lay in between. For the CDR3, the DNA is TGCAGTGCTCTCGGGCTAGCATTCACAGATACGCAGTATTTT. It is translated as CSALGLAFTDTQYF.

Turning to this clonotype: With a much larger clone just one base away, this may be a read error. A read error is likely, as this CDR3 ends without the conserved phenylalanine or tryptophan. The chain combines TRBV28 with TRBJ2-1; possibly TRBD1 or TRBD2 for D (5 bases each). V shed 8 bases and J shed 9 bases, with 35 bases lying between them. The V gene's germline CDR1 is MDHEN and CDR2 SYDVKM. The CDR3 runs to 19 residues. Written as DNA, the CDR3 is TGTGCCAGCCTAGGGACGGAAATTATCAGCGGAGTGACCCAATTTGAGCAGTTCTTA. It translates to CASLGTEIISGVTQFEQFL.